The rows below give T cell receptor beta chains drawn from one sample of a study of STAT5B mutations in CD4+ large granular lymphocyte leukemia. Clones were sequenced by immunoSEQ multiplex PCR, and TCRdb holds only the in-frame ones, with some missing. This sample has some 34,000 clones, with roughly 79% found just once. The sample consisted of CD4+ T cells from blood buffy coats. The receptors were gathered from a human donor in good health. Both conserved end residues are part of each CDR3. The D gene is left open where the match is weak. Only some rows state a clone size, as once, few, many or a class for expanded clones.

CDR3 length	D gene	V gene	clone size	J gene	CDR3 DNA	CDR3 protein
14	NA	TRBV5-4	NA	TRBJ2-2	TGTGCCAGCAGCGCCCCCCTAAACACCGGGGAGCTGTTTTTT	CASSAPLNTGELFF
14	TRBD2	TRBV4-3	NA	TRBJ2-3	TGCGCCAGCAGCCCGGGAGGTATAACAGATACGCAGTATTTT	CASSPGGITDTQYF
15	NA	TRBV5-6	NA	TRBJ1-2	TGTGCCAGCAGCTTGGTATCCAGGAGCAACTATGGCTACACCTTC	CASSLVSRSNYGYTF
14	NA	TRBV9	NA	TRBJ1-2	TGTGCCAGCAGCTCAGGTCGCTCGGGGCATGGCTACACCTTC	CASSSGRSGHGYTF
18	TRBD2	TRBV5-4	once	TRBJ2-3	TGTGCCAGCAGCTTGGCCAAAGGACTAGCGGGGCCCACAGATACGCAGTATTTT	CASSLAKGLAGPTDTQYF
16	TRBD2	TRBV7-2	NA	TRBJ2-5	TGTGCCAGCAGCACGCTAGGGCTAGCGGGATGGGAGACCCAGTACTTC	CASSTLGLAGWETQYF
15	NA	TRBV9	NA	TRBJ1-4	TGTGCCAGCAGCGTAGGGGAAGTCGGGGATGAAAAACTGTTTTTT	CASSVGEVGDEKLFF
16	NA	TRBV5-5	NA	TRBJ2-2	TGTGCCAGCAGCATGGAGGATAGGGGCGACACCGGGGAGCTGTTTTTT	CASSMEDRGDTGELFF
13	NA	TRBV28	NA	TRBJ2-1	TGTGCCAGCAGTTTTCTCAGCGAACCTGAGCAGTTCTTC	CASSFLSEPEQFF
15	NA	TRBV7-6	NA	TRBJ2-3	TGTGCCAGCAGCTTAGGGCTGGGCGGCACAGATACGCAGTATTTT	CASSLGLGGTDTQYF
17	NA	TRBV25-1	once	TRBJ1-2	TGTGCCAGCAGCGGTTCCGGGACGGGGGGAATTTACTATGGCTACACCTTC	CASSGSGTGGIYYGYTF
14	NA	TRBV7-6	NA	TRBJ1-3	TGTGCCAGCAGCTTAGCGCAGAGGGGAAACACCATATATTTT	CASSLAQRGNTIYF
14	NA	TRBV19	NA	TRBJ1-4	TGTGCCAGTAGCCGCGGGAGGAGAAATGAAAAACTGTTTTTT	CASSRGRRNEKLFF
14	NA	TRBV28	NA	TRBJ1-2	TGTGCCAGCAGTTTAGGCGGACCGCGGTATGGCTACACCTTC	CASSLGGPRYGYTF
14	TRBD1	TRBV7-2	NA	TRBJ1-6	TGTGCCAGCAGGACGGACAGGGGTAATTCACCCCTCCACTTT	CASRTDRGNSPLHF
13	NA	TRBV6-1	few	TRBJ1-5	TGTGCCAGCAGTGAAGTACCCCGACAGCCCCAGCATTTT	CASSEVPRQPQHF
17	NA	TRBV28	NA	TRBJ1-2	TGTGCCAGCAGTTTTTTTCGTTTTCGGGCAGGGAACTATGGCTACACCTTC	CASSFFRFRAGNYGYTF
21	TRBD2	TRBV28	NA	TRBJ2-1	TGTGCCAGCAGCTCCCATGGTGGCGGGAGGAAGTGGCTGCAAACCTACAATGAGCAGTTCTTC	CASSSHGGGRKWLQTYNEQFF
14	TRBD1	TRBV18	NA	TRBJ2-7	TGTGCCAGCTCACCTCGACGGGACAGCCACGAGCAGTACTTC	CASSPRRDSHEQYF